This TCR beta chain stems from a study of tumor-infiltrating lymphocytes in primary liver carcinoma. Starting material of 500 ng total RNA yielded TCR beta cDNA via a constant-region primer. Slightly modified ARM-PCR served as the procedure for the TCR beta libraries. These libraries came from three rounds of nested multiplex PCR. Use of TRBV1-TRBV30 forward primers with a C-beta reverse primer characterized the first two PCR rounds, which lasted ten to eleven cycles each. TCRdb processed the multiplex PCR reads anew with MiXCR; each CDR3 protein has one entry. The sample lists roughly 120,000 distinct CDR3 sequences, 60% to 75% occurring once. The study co-extracted DNA and RNA from around 20-30 mg of unsorted bulk tissue. There are 16 residues in the CDR3. The germline CDR1 and CDR2 sequences are LGHNT and FRNRAP. Trimming took 5 bases from V and 1 from J, leaving 12 bases between them.

This rearrangement joins TRBV12-5 to TRBJ2-6; D perhaps matches TRBD2 (6 bases). The source material was liver tumor tissue from sampling region 3. Documented subset: tumor region T3, left-lateral pole. This clonotype originated in a woman in her fifties or sixties with primary liver carcinoma and hepatitis B virus infection. The CDR3: CASGPWRGSGANVLTF. The CDR3 DNA is TGTGCTAGTGGTCCCTGGAGGGGTTCTGGGGCCAACGTCCTGACTTTC.